This T cell receptor beta chain was sequenced for a study of shared clonotypes between healthy human individuals. Whole-study findings and limits: Rarefaction exposed incomplete sorted-subset sequencing despite large depth.

TCRdb keeps only in-frame clones here, not all; method: immunoSEQ multiplex PCR. The data hold over 1.5 million clones, with approximately 98% observed a single time. The investigators split CD4+ cells into a CD45RA+ naive subset and a CD45RA-negative memory subset. The CDR3 is 14 residues long. With 3 bases removed from V and 4 bases from J, the gap between germline ends came to 12 bases. Germline CDR1 reads ENHRY; CDR2 reads SYGVKD. Concerning this clone itself: No antigen is known for it.

This receptor was taken from a man aged 30 to 39 in good health. Sequencing was carried out using naive CD4+ T cells sorted from blood. The subset is: CD45RA+ positively selected. This chain links TRBV10-3 with TRBJ2-5, with D uncertain. The DNA for the CDR3 is TGTGCCATCAGTGAAGGCCCTATAGGAGAGACCCAGTACTTC. This gives the protein CAISEGPIGETQYF.